This TCR beta chain was sequenced in a study of blood T cell repertoires in COVID-19. Looking at the study overall: Collection of acute and convalescent COVID-19 samples took place in the United States, Italy and Spain. The analysed material was cDNA or gDNA that came from T cells, B-cell-depleted T cells, or PBMCs.

This clone was seen only once. In the study's own analysis: Quantification of nucleated cells was approximated via reference gene primer amplification. Measured with immunoSEQ multiplex PCR; TCRdb has only the in-frame clones, and not every one. V and J calls and clone size follow that table, whereas D and trimming were derived from the DNA. This table has 250,000 to 300,000 clones, more than 80% appearing once. The source material was peripheral blood. The clonotype comes from a woman aged 30 to 39 with active or convalescent COVID-19.

The CDR3 DNA follows: TGTGCCAGCAGTGTCGGGTCGAAACAGTTCTTC. Residues: CASSVGSKQFF. This sequence joins TRBV2 and TRBJ2-1, with no clear D. There are 11 residues in the CDR3. V gave up 4 bases and J gave up 13 bases, with 11 bases separating them. Germline CDR1 and CDR2: SNHLY and FYNNEI.